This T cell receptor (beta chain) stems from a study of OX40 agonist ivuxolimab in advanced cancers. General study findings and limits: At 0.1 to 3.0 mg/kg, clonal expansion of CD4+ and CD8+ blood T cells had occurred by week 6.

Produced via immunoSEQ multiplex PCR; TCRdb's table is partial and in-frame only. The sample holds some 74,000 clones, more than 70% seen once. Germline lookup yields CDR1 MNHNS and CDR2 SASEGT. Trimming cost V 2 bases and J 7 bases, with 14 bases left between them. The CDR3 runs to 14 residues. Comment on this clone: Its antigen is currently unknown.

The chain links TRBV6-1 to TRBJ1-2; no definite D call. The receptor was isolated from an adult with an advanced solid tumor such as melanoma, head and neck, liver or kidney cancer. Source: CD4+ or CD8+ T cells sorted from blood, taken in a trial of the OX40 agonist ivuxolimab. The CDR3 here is CASSELRLLGGYTF. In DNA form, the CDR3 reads TGTGCCAGCAGTGAATTACGGCTACTAGGTGGCTACACCTTC.